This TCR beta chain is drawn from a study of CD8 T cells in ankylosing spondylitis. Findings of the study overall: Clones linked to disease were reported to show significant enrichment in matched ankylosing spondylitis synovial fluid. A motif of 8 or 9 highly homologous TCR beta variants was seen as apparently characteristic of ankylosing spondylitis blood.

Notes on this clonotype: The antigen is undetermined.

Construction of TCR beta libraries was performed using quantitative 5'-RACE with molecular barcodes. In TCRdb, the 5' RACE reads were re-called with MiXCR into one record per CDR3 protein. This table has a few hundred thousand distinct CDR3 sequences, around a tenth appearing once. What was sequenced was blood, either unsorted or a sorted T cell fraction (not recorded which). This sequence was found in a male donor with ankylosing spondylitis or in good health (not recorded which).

The CDR3 region is CASSSGWDTEAFF. The CDR3 region has the DNA TGTGCCAGCAGTTCGGGGTGGGACACTGAAGCTTTCTTT. This chain joins TRBV6-5 and TRBJ1-1; D call uncertain. V was cut by 4 bases and J by 3 bases, with 9 bases left in between. The CDR3 covers 13 residues. Germline CDR1 is MNHEY and CDR2 is SVGAGI.